The 30 T cell receptor beta chains below come from one sample, sequenced in a study of read filtering for tumor transcriptome and immune sequencing (dated by TCRdb to 2020 to 2021). For sequencing, an Illumina HiSeq 4000 was employed. The Immunoverse kit was used to build TCR libraries from 400 ng RNA, with molecular barcoded adaptors covering alpha/delta and beta/gamma chains. TCRdb applied fastp at Q25 and MiXCR to the public reads, then kept only in-frame beta chains. When rows share a CDR3 protein, they turn into one entry using the most common DNA and genes. The sample yields about 48,000 distinct CDR3 sequences; less than 20% were counted once. Roughly 14% of the sample belongs to the ten largest clones. The sample was a population of CD138-negative cells sorted from bone marrow. In light of the paper, this sample's cell subset or site label describes: bone marrow mononuclear cells depleted of CD138+ plasma/myeloma cells by negative magnetic selection. All receptors come from a donor at least 40 years old with multiple myeloma.

This clonotype was seen ten or more times. The chain joins TRBV29-1 to TRBJ2-2; D may be TRBD1 (6 bases). CDR3 size: 13 residues. V lost 3 bases and J 4 bases, leaving 9 bases between the germline ends. Germline V gene lookup returns CDR1 SQVTM and CDR2 ANQGSEA. The CDR3 protein is CSVEGRGTGELFF. The CDR3 DNA follows: TGCAGCGTTGAGGGCAGGGGCACCGGGGAGCTGTTTTTT.

This clonotype was observed many times. The chain carries TRBV4-2 and TRBJ2-3; 10 positions match TRBD1. CDR3 length equals 15 residues. Per germline, CDR1 LGHNA and CDR2 YNFKEQ. Germline trimming cut 1 base from V and 8 bases from J; bases unmatched to any gene: 6. The DNA for the CDR3 is TGTGCCAGCAGCCAAGGACAGGGGGCTACGGCTACGCAGTATTTT. This gives the protein CASSQGQGATATQYF.

Comment on this clonotype: Germline and junction disagree at one end, which may indicate a read error. The V gene is TRBV7-2, the J gene TRBJ2-3, with 8 nucleotides matching TRBD1. Germline V gene data show CDR1 as SGHTA and CDR2 as FQGNSA. The CDR3 runs to 15 residues. CDR3 residues: CASSDRDRTIDTQYF. The CDR3 region has the DNA TGTGCCAGCAGCGACCGGGACAGGACAATAGATACTCAGTACTTT.

To note about this clonotype: One end of the junction does not line up with germline, which may come from a read error. The chain uses TRBV28 and TRBJ2-7; D not resolved. Germline-derived CDR1 and CDR2 are MDHEN and SYDVKM. The CDR3 runs to 11 residues. CDR3 bases: TGTGCCAGCAGCCATAGCTGCGAGCAGCACTTC. Translated: CASSHSCEQHF.

The V call is TRBV12-3 or TRBV12-4, the J call TRBJ1-3; 8 nucleotides match TRBD1. This CDR3 has 17 residues. The trim removed 6 bases at V and 0 bases at J, leaving 10 bases unmatched. CDR3 loop: CASRPGQGQNSGNTIYF. The DNA of the CDR3 is TGTGCCAGCAGACCCGGACAGGGCCAAAACTCTGGAAACACCATATATTTT.

This clonotype was found many times. The rearrangement uses TRBV29-1 and TRBJ2-1, with 9 bases aligning to TRBD1. The germline CDR1 and CDR2 sequences are SQVTM and ANQGSEA. The ends lost 4 bases at V and 8 bases at J; junction bases unmatched: 12. The CDR3 is 15 residues long. The CDR3 reads CSVGRRDRDGDEQFF. The CDR3 bases are TGCAGCGTTGGACGCCGGGACAGGGACGGCGATGAGCAGTTCTTC.

By sample share, this clonotype is medium-sized. The chain links TRBV5-1 to TRBJ2-1; maybe TRBD2 (6 bases). From germline, CDR1 is SGHRS and CDR2 YFSETQ. The CDR3 has 17 amino acids. The V gene lost 1 base and the J gene lost 0 bases, with 14 bases spanning the gap. The CDR3, as DNA: TGCGCCAGCAGCTTGAACACGGGACTTAGCTCCTACAATGAGCAGTTCTTC. It specifies CASSLNTGLSSYNEQFF. The whole variable domain, filled in from reference TRBV5-1 and TRBJ2-1, reads KAGVTQTPRYLIKTRGQQVTLSCSPISGHRSVSWYQQTPGQGLQFLFEYFSETQRNKGNFPGRFSGRQFSNSRSEMNVSTLELGDSALYLCASSLNTGLSSYNEQFFGPGTRLTVL.

The CDR3 DNA reads TGTGCCAGCAGCGTAGACGGGGGCGCTAAGCAGTACTTC. Translated: CASSVDGGAKQYF. This rearrangement joins TRBV9 to TRBJ2-7; D is tentatively TRBD1 or TRBD2 (6 bases each). Germline loops: CDR1 SGDLS, CDR2 YYNGEE. Trimming took off 0 bases at V and 8 bases at J, with 12 bases between the two ends. This CDR3 contains 13 residues.

This chain uses TRBV5-4 with TRBJ1-1, with TRBD1 matching 9 bases. CDR1 is SGHNT and CDR2 is YYREEE in the germline V gene (reference sequence). There are 16 residues in the CDR3. V was clipped by 2 bases and J by 3 bases; unmatched bases: 8. The CDR3, as DNA: TGTGCCAGCAGCTTCCCCCCGGGACAGGGAGACACTGAAGCTTTCTTT. Translating gives CASSFPPGQGDTEAFF. Combining the CDR3 with reference TRBV5-4 and TRBJ1-1 gives the whole variable domain ETGVTQSPTHLIKTRGQQVTLRCSSQSGHNTVSWYQQALGQGPQFIFQYYREEENGRGNFPPRFSGLQFPNYSSELNVNALELDDSALYLCASSFPPGQGDTEAFFGQGTRLTVV.

Turning to this clonotype: A single base separates this from a much larger clone, so it may be a read error. The CDR3 does not end in the conserved phenylalanine or tryptophan, so this is likely a read error. This chain connects TRBV29-1 to TRBJ1-1, with unresolved D. Per the germline V gene, CDR1 is SQVTM and CDR2 is ANQGSEA. This CDR3 spans 10 amino acids. Trimming shortened V by 7 bases and J by 0 bases, and 3 bases separated the two germline ends. This CDR3 reads CSDLNTEAFL. CDR3 coding DNA: TGCAGCGACTTGAACACTGAAGCTTTCCTT.

This clonotype occurred many times. This sequence joins TRBV29-1 and TRBJ2-1; D may correspond to TRBD1 or TRBD2 (5 bases each). The V end lost 2 bases, the J end lost 4 bases, and 12 bases lay between the germline ends. The germline V gene encodes CDR1 SQVTM and CDR2 ANQGSEA. CDR3 size: 14 residues. The CDR3 loop is CSVELFWGYNEQFF. The CDR3 bases are TGCAGCGTTGAACTATTTTGGGGGTACAATGAGCAGTTCTTC.

In its sample, this clonotype was seen a few times. The chain recombines TRBV19 with TRBJ1-1; D uncertain. The V gene's germline CDR1 is LNHDA and CDR2 SQIVND (reference sequence). Trimming left V 9 bases short and J 1 base short, with 12 bases between. The CDR3 sequence is 13 residues long. The chain's CDR3 is CASATPGNTEAFF. The CDR3 nucleotides are TGTGCCAGCGCCACGCCGGGGAACACTGAAGCTTTCTTT.

This clonotype has ten or more counts. This chain uses TRBV5-1 with TRBJ1-1; perhaps TRBD1 as D (5 bases). Germline CDR1 and CDR2: SGHRS and YFSETQ. Deletions cut 0 bases from V and 0 bases from J, with 9 bases between. The CDR3 spans 15 residues. CDR3 nucleotides: TGCGCCAGCAGCTTGGATGGGGCGCTGAACACTGAAGCTTTCTTT. It encodes CASSLDGALNTEAFF.

V usage is TRBV4-3 and J usage is TRBJ2-7; 8 positions agree with TRBD1. Unmatched junction bases numbered 4, after V lost 1 base and J lost 2 bases. Germline V gene lookup returns CDR1 LGHNA and CDR2 YSLEER. This CDR3 is built from 15 residues. CDR3 loop: CASSQAPGQAYEQYF. CDR3 DNA: TGCGCCAGCAGCCAAGCGCCGGGACAGGCCTACGAGCAGTACTTC.

This clonotype has a handful of counts. This chain links TRBV19 with TRBJ2-5, with a possible D match to TRBD1 (5 bases). The CDR3 runs to 15 residues. Deletions cut 4 bases from V and 2 bases from J, with 14 bases between. Germline lookup yields CDR1 LNHDA and CDR2 SQIVND (reference sequence). The CDR3 bases are TGTGCCAGTAGTACCATTAAGGGGCAGCAAGAGACCCAGTACTTC. As protein: CASSTIKGQQETQYF.

With respect to this clonotype: One base separates it from a far larger clone, so it is likely a read error. This CDR3 fails to terminate in the conserved phenylalanine or tryptophan, so it likely reflects a read error. V usage is TRBV12-3 or TRBV12-4 and J usage is TRBJ1-4; no clear D. This CDR3 comprises 15 residues. The CDR3 coding sequence is TGTGCTAGTGGTCCGGACCGCTTCTTTAATGAAAAACTGTTTCTT. This codes for CASGPDRFFNEKLFL.

This clonotype was seen many times. The chain has TRBV2 and TRBJ2-1; 13 nucleotides agree with TRBD2. The V gene end was trimmed by 6 bases and the J gene end by 7 bases; junction bases not matched to a gene: 6. CDR1 and CDR2 (germline): SNHLY, FYNNEI. The CDR3 is 15 residues long. The DNA of the CDR3 is TGTGCCAGCAGGGCCTGGACTAGCGGGAGAAATGAGCAGTTCTTC. This encodes CASRAWTSGRNEQFF.

This clonotype was observed at least ten times. V is TRBV5-1 and J is TRBJ2-5; TRBD2 matches at 11 bases. The CDR3 is 16 amino acids. CDR1 and CDR2 (germline): SGHRS, YFSETQ. V lost 5 bases, J lost 1 base, and 7 bases stayed unmatched. CDR3 residues: CASRAGTSGSQETQYF. The CDR3 DNA sequence: TGCGCCAGCAGGGCCGGGACTAGCGGTTCCCAAGAGACCCAGTACTTC.

The CDR3, as DNA: TGCGCCAGCGAGAGCGGGGGGTCCTACAATGAGCAGTTCTTC. Residues: CASESGGSYNEQFF. The V call is TRBV5-1, the J call TRBJ2-1, with TRBD2 matching over 9 bases. This CDR3 has 14 residues. Per the germline V gene, CDR1 is SGHRS and CDR2 is YFSETQ. V trimming: 7 bases; J trimming: 1 base; junction bases outside the gene matches: 3.

This clonotype showed up many times. The J gene is TRBJ2-3, the V gene TRBV6-2 or TRBV6-3, with D hard to call. The V end was cut by 4 bases, the J end by 6 bases, with 5 bases between. From germline, CDR1 is MNHEY and CDR2 SVGEGT. The CDR3 runs to 11 residues. The DNA of the CDR3 is TGTGCCAGCAGTTTAGAGGATACGCAGTATTTT. Its translation: CASSLEDTQYF.

In this sample, this clonotype turned up many times. The chain is built from TRBV7-8 and TRBJ2-1, with 7 bases fitting TRBD2. This CDR3 comprises 15 residues. From germline, CDR1 is SGHVS and CDR2 FQNEAQ. V gave up 2 bases and J gave up 9 bases; unmatched junction bases: 10. The CDR3 is CASSLLAVFGGEQFF. The CDR3 nucleotides are TGTGCCAGCAGCTTACTAGCGGTATTCGGCGGTGAGCAGTTCTTC.

With respect to this clonotype: This likely came from a read error, as a far larger clone is one base away. The V call is TRBV12-3 or TRBV12-4, the J call TRBJ2-1, with 10 nucleotides matching TRBD1. CDR3 size: 14 residues. CDR3 in amino acids: CASSPGQGLNEQSF. CDR3 nucleotide sequence: TGTGCCAGCAGTCCGGGACAGGGGCTGAATGAGCAGTCCTTC.

Ten or more counts support this clonotype. The chain is built from TRBV20-1 and TRBJ1-1; the match to TRBD1 covers 7 bases. The CDR3 sequence is 16 residues long. Unmatched junction bases numbered 11, after V lost 3 bases and J lost 1 base. Germline-derived CDR1 and CDR2 are DFQATT and SNEGSKA (reference sequence). CDR3 sequence reads: CSASSKVPGGNTEAFF. As DNA, the CDR3 is TGCAGTGCTAGTTCCAAGGTCCCAGGGGGGAACACTGAAGCTTTCTTT.

V is TRBV7-3 and J is TRBJ2-1; tentative D call: TRBD2 (5 bases). Trimming shortened V by 2 bases and J by 8 bases, and 16 bases separated the two germline ends. This CDR3 is 15 amino acids long. In germline, CDR1 is SGHTA, CDR2 FQGTGA. The CDR3 nucleotides read TGTGCCAGCAGCTTAGGAGCGGTGCAAGGTCATGAGCAGTTCTTC. Protein: CASSLGAVQGHEQFF.

This clonotype was recorded many times. The chain recombines TRBV18 with TRBJ2-2, with D unclear. The CDR3 runs 16 residues. Deletions cut 3 bases from V and 0 bases from J, with 11 bases between. Germline CDR1 is KGHSH and CDR2 is LQKENI. The CDR3 DNA is TGTGCCAGCTCACCCAGACGGAATCCGAACACCGGGGAGCTGTTTTTT. Translated: CASSPRRNPNTGELFF.

As concerns this clonotype: Given a much more abundant clone one base away, this may be a read error. This chain joins TRBV29-1 and TRBJ1-5; TRBD1 aligns across 7 bases. The CDR3 spans 12 residues. Germline V gives CDR1 SQVTM, CDR2 ANQGSEA. V lost 6 bases and J lost 5; bases outside the gene matches: 4. The CDR3 protein is CSVTGEYQPQHF. CDR3 nucleotide sequence: TGCAGCGTAACAGGGGAGTATCAGCCCCAGCATTTT. Full variable domain (remainder filled in from reference TRBV29-1 and TRBJ1-5): SAVISQKPSRDICQRGTSLTIQCQVDSQVTMMFWYRQQPGQSLTLIATANQGSEATYESGFVIDKFPISRPNLTFSTLTVSNMSPEDSSIYLCSVTGEYQPQHFGDGTRLSIL.

This clonotype was seen many times. The rearrangement links TRBV29-1 to TRBJ2-7; D remains unclear. The CDR3 length is 12 residues. V lost 4 bases and J 0 bases, leaving 7 bases between the germline ends. CDR1 and CDR2 (germline): SQVTM, ANQGSEA. The CDR3, as DNA: TGCAGCGTTGTGGTCAGCTCCTACGAGCAGTACTTC. Its translation: CSVVVSSYEQYF.

In this sample, this clonotype turned up many times. The chain links TRBV24-1 to TRBJ2-1, with a weak D call TRBD2 (6 bases). This CDR3 comprises 17 residues. Germline-derived CDR1 and CDR2 are KGHDR and SFDVKD. The V gene lost 0 bases and the J gene lost 0 bases, with 11 bases spanning the gap. Written as DNA, the CDR3 is TGTGCCACCAGTGATTTGAAGCGGGCCAGCTCCTACAATGAGCAGTTCTTC. Its translation is CATSDLKRASSYNEQFF.

This clonotype was seen at least ten times. The chain recombines TRBV7-2 with TRBJ1-1; 8 bases map to TRBD1. This CDR3 spans 14 amino acids. With 3 bases clipped from V and 2 bases from J, the junction kept 2 bases outside the gene matches. The germline CDR1 and CDR2 sequences are SGHTA and FQGNSA. Written as DNA, the CDR3 is TGTGCCAGCAGCTTTCAGGGGGCCAACACTGAAGCTTTCTTT. This gives the protein CASSFQGANTEAFF.

This clonotype was detected many times. V usage is TRBV15 and J usage is TRBJ2-2; the match to TRBD1 covers 11 bases. The trim removed 6 bases at V and 4 bases at J, leaving 4 bases unmatched. The CDR3 runs 15 residues. Germline CDR1 reads LNHNV; CDR2 reads YYDKDF (reference sequence). The CDR3 coding sequence is TGTGCCACCAGTCGGGACAGGGGGGGCACCGGGGAGCTGTTTTTT. Its translation: CATSRDRGGTGELFF.